This T cell receptor (beta chain) is drawn from a study of tumor T cells in aggressive B-cell lymphoma. The CDR3 length is 14 residues. Germline-derived CDR1 and CDR2 are GTSNPN and SVGIG (reference sequence). The junction had 4 bases not matched to a gene; V was cut back by 5 bases and J by 0 bases. The data were produced by immunoSEQ multiplex PCR, yet TCRdb's version contains in-frame clones alone and is incomplete. The sample holds roughly 2,700 clones, around 87% seen once. The sequence was obtained from an adult with diffuse large B cell lymphoma. This chain joins TRBV30 and TRBJ2-1; 7 bases fit TRBD2. The sample comprised tumor tissue. For the CDR3, the DNA is TGTGCCTGGGAAGCGGGACCCTCCTACAATGAGCAGTTCTTC. Amino acids: CAWEAGPSYNEQFF.